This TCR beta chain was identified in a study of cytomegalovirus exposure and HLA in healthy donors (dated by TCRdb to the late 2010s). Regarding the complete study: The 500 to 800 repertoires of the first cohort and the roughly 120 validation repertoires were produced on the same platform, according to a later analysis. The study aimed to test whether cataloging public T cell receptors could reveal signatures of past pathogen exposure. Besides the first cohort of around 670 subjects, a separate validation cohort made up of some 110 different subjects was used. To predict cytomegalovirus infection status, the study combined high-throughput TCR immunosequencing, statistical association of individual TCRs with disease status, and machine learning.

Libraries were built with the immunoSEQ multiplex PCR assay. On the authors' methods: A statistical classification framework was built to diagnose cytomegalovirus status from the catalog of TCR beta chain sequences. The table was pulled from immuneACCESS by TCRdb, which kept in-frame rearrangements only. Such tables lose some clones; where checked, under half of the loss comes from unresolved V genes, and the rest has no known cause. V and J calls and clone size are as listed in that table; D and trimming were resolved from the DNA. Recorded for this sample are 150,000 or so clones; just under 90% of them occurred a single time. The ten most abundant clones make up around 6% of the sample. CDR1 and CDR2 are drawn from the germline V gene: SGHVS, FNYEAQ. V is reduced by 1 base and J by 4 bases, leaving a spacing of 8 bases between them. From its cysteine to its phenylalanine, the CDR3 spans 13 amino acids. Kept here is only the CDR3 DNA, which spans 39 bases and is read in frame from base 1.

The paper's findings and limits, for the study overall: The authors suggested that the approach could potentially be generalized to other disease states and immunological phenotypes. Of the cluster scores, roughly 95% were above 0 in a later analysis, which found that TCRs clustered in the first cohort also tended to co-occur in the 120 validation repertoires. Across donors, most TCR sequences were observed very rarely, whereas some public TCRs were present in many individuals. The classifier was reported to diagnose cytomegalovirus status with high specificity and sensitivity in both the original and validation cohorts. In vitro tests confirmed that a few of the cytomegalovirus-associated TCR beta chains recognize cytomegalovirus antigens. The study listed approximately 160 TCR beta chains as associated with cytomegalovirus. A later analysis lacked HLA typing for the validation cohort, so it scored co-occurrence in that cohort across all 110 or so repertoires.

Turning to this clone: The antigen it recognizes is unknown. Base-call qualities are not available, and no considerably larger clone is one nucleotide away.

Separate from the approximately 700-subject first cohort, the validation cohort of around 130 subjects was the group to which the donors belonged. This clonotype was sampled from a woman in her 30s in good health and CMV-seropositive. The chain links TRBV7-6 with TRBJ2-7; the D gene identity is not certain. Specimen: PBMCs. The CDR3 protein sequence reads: CASSLGGLYEQYF. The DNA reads TGTGCCAGCAGCTTAGGCGGTTTATACGAGCAGTACTTC.